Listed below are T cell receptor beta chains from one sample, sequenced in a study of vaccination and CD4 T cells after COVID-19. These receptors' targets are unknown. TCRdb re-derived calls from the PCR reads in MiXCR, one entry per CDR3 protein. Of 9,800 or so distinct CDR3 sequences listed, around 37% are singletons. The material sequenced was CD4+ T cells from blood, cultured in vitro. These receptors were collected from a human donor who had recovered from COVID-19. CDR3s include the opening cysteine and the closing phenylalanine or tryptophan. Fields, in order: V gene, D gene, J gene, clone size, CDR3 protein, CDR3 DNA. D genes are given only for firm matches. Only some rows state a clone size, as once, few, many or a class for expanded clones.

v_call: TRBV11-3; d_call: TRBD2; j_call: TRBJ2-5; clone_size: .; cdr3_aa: CASSVTSGSQETQYF; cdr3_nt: TGTGCCAGCAGCGTGACTAGCGGAAGCCAAGAGACCCAGTACTTC
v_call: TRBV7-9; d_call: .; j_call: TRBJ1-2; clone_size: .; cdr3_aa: CASSLAATSGYTF; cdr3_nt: TGTGCCAGCAGCTTAGCGGCGACAAGTGGCTACACCTTC
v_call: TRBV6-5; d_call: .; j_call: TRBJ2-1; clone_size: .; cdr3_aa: CASSYPTGQLTVSYNEQFF; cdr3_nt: TGTGCCAGCAGTTACCCGACAGGTCAACTAACCGTCTCCTACAATGAGCAGTTCTTC
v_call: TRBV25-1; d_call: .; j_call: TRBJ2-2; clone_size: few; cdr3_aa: CASTPIDRLTGELFF; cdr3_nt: TGTGCCAGCACTCCTATAGACCGTTTGACCGGGGAGCTGTTTTTT
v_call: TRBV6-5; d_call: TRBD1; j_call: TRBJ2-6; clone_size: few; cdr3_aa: CASSYGTGVSGANVLTF; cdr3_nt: TGTGCCAGCAGTTACGGGACAGGGGTCTCTGGGGCCAACGTCCTGACTTTC
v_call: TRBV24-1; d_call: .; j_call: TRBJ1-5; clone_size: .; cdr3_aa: CATSESLSNQPQHF; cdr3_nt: TGTGCCACCAGTGAGTCTCTTAGCAATCAGCCCCAGCATTTT
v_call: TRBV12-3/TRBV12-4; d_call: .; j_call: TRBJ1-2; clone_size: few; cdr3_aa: CASSLGYGYTF; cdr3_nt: TGTGCCAGCAGTTTAGGGTATGGCTACACCTTC
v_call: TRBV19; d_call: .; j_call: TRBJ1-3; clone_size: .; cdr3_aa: CASKGGGLGNTIYF; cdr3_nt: TGTGCCAGTAAGGGTGGAGGGTTAGGAAACACCATATATTTT
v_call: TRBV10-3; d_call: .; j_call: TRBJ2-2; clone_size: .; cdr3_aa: CAISQGGNTGELFF; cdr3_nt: TGTGCCATCTCGCAGGGGGGGAACACCGGGGAGCTGTTTTTT
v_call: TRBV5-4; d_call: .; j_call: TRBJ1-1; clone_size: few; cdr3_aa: CASSLGRDREAFF; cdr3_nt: TGTGCCAGCAGCTTGGGAAGGGACCGAGAAGCTTTCTTT
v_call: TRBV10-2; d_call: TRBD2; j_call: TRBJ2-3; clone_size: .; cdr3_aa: CASSESRLAGGRSTDTQYF; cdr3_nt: TGCGCCAGCAGTGAGTCGAGACTAGCGGGGGGGCGGAGCACAGATACGCAGTATTTT
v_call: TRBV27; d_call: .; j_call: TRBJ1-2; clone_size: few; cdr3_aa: CASSFLAGPRGYGYTF; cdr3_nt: TGTGCCAGCAGTTTCCTCGCCGGCCCCAGGGGCTATGGCTACACCTTC
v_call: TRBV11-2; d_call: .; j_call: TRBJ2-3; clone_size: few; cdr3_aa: CASSLNGQHTQYF; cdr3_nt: TGTGCCAGCAGCTTAAATGGACAGCATACGCAGTATTTT
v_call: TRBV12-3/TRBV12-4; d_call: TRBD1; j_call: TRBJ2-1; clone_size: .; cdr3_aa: CASTYQTGFGSHNEQFF; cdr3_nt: TGTGCCAGCACCTACCAGACAGGGTTCGGGTCACACAATGAGCAGTTCTTC
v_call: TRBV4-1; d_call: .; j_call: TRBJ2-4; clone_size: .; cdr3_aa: CASSQDSLDSGTKNIQYF; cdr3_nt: TGCGCCAGCAGCCAAGATTCCCTGGACAGTGGGACCAAAAACATTCAGTACTTC
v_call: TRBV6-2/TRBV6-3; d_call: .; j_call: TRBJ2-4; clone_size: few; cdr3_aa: CASSYGGRTVWYF; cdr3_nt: TGTGCCAGCAGTTACGGGGGTCGGACTGTCTGGTACTTC
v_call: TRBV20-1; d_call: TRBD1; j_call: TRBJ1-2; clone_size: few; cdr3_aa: CSALTEGAFDGYTF; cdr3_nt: TGCAGTGCTCTTACTGAGGGGGCTTTTGATGGCTACACCTTC
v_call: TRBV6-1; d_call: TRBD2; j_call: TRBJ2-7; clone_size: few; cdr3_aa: CASRTGTSGGSTYEQYF; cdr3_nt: TGTGCCAGCAGGACAGGGACTAGCGGGGGGTCAACCTACGAGCAGTACTTC
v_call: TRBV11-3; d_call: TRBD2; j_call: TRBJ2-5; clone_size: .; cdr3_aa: CASSLDGKVAGQETQYF; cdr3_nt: TGTGCCAGCAGCTTAGATGGGAAAGTAGCGGGCCAAGAGACCCAGTACTTC
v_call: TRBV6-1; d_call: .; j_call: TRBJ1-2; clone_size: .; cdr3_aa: CASSPLPGNYGYTF; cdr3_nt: TGTGCCAGCAGTCCCCTTCCGGGGAACTATGGCTACACCTTC
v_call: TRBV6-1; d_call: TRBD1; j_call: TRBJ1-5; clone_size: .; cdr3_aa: CASIRMGGQGNQPQHF; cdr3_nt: TGTGCCAGCATCCGAATGGGGGGACAGGGGAATCAGCCCCAGCATTTT
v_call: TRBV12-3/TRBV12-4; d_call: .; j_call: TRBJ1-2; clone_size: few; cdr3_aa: CASSFNSRGGYTF; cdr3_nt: TGTGCCAGCAGTTTCAATAGCCGGGGTGGCTACACCTTC
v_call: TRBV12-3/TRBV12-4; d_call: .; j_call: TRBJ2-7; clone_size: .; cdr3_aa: CASSLEGKQYF; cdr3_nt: TGTGCCAGCAGTTTGGAGGGGAAGCAGTACTTC
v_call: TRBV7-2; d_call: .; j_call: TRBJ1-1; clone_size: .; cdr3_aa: CASSLGRTYTEAFF; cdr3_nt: TGTGCCAGCAGCTTAGGCAGAACTTACACTGAAGCTTTCTTT
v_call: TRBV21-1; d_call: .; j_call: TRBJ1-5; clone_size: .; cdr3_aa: CASSKAPGQISNQPQHF; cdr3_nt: TGTGCCAGCAGCAAAGCGCCGGGACAGATTAGCAATCAGCCCCAGCATTTT
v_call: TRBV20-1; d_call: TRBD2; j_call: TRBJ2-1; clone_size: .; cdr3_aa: CSAGSFSGLYNEQFF; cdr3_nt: TGCAGTGCTGGGAGTTTTAGCGGGTTATACAATGAGCAGTTCTTC
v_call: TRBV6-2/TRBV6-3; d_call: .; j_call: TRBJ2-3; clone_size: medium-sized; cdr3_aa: CASTPGDTDTQYF; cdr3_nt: TGTGCCAGCACCCCCGGGGACACAGATACGCAGTATTTT
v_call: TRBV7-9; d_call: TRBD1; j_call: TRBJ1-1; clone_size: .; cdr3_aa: CASSQGQGEWLGTEAFF; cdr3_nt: TGTGCCAGCAGCCAGGGACAGGGGGAATGGCTTGGCACTGAAGCTTTCTTT
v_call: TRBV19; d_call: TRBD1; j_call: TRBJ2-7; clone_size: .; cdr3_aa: CASSQGTGTYSYEQYF; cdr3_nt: TGTGCCAGTAGTCAGGGGACAGGGACCTATTCCTACGAGCAGTACTTC
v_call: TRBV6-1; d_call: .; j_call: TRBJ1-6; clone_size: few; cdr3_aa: CASRGTGRYSPLHF; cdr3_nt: TGTGCCAGCAGAGGGACGGGCCGATATTCACCCCTCCACTTT
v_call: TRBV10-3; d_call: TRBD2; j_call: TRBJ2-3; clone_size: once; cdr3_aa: CAIRRGGSTDTQYF; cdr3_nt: TGTGCCATCAGGCGGGGGGGTAGCACAGATACGCAGTATTTT